This TCR beta chain was obtained from a study of blood T cell repertoires in COVID-19. Some clones are missing from TCRdb's copy, which holds only in-frame ones; the method was immunoSEQ multiplex PCR. The sample consists of about 230,000 clones, more than 80% of them appearing once. This clone was seen only a few times. After removal of 0 bases from V and 5 bases from J, the junction contained 17 bases not matched to a gene. The CDR3 consists of 19 residues. Germline V gene sequence: CDR1 SGHVS, CDR2 FQNEAQ. This TCR came from a man aged 55 to 70 who had recovered from COVID-19. Sequencing used PBMCs or T cells enriched from blood (not recorded which). V gene TRBV7-8 combines with J gene TRBJ2-5, with 8 bases matching TRBD2. The CDR3 here is CASSLAGSSGRAWRETQYF. CDR3 in DNA: TGTGCCAGCAGCTTAGCTGGGTCTAGCGGGCGGGCTTGGAGGGAGACCCAGTACTTC.